The TCR beta chain under discussion was sequenced for a study of regulatory T cells in long-lasting Graves disease. The CDR3 runs to 15 residues. From germline, CDR1 is DFQATT and CDR2 SNEGSKA (reference sequence). Trimming took 3 bases from V and 1 from J; bases not matched to a gene: 9. Relying on iRepertoire HTBI primers and Arm-PCR of CDR3 regions, the team built TCR beta libraries. TCRdb ran MiXCR on the multiplex PCR reads and lists one entry per CDR3 protein. The table lists roughly 380,000 distinct CDR3 sequences, approximately 15% of them singletons. Time point of the sample: newly diagnosed GD, antithyroid drugs for less than 3 months. Preparation of the TCR library used RNA extracted from PBMCs. These data also formed part of another study, on T cells in Graves' hyperthyroidism and ophthalmopathy.

The chain carries TRBV20-1 and TRBJ2-7; 7 bases map to TRBD2. This specimen was peripheral blood mononuclear cells (PBMCs), taken at new diagnosis, from a patient treated with antithyroid drugs. The sequence was collected from a man aged 40-50 years with Graves disease. CDR3 sequence: CSASMRGTKSYEQYF. The CDR3 DNA sequence: TGCAGTGCTAGTATGCGGGGGACTAAATCCTACGAGCAGTACTTC.